The entry below describes one T cell receptor (beta chain). V lost 4 bases and J 3 bases, leaving 7 bases between the germline ends. CDR1 is KGHSH, CDR2 LQKENI, per germline. This CDR3 is built from 12 residues. The record originates from a study of blood T cell repertoires in COVID-19. At the level of the study: PBMCs, B-cell-depleted T cells, or T cells were the source of the cDNA or gDNA that made up the material.

Recruits, aged roughly 18 to 100 years, lived in some 25 US areas. Categorization into cohorts depended on clinical history that participants reported. Recovered status applied to Cohort 3 donors who had two consecutive negative PCRs. It also applied to those with clearance or with symptom resolution. The protocol was immunoSEQ multiplex PCR, while the TCRdb copy is restricted to in-frame clones and leaves out a portion. This sample yields roughly 280,000 clones, of which 88% are seen a single time; approximately 3% belongs to the top ten. The rearrangement links TRBV18 to TRBJ2-7; a possible D gene is TRBD1 (5 bases). The sample consisted of PBMCs or T cells enriched from blood (not recorded which). This sequence was found in a woman in her 50s who had recovered from COVID-19. CDR3 loop: CASSLTGYEQYF. Here the CDR3 DNA reads TGTGCCAGCTCACTCACAGGCTACGAGCAGTACTTC.